This T cell receptor (beta chain) was observed in a study of Ad26.COV2.S vaccination and SARS-CoV-2 variants. The wider study: Donor had been placed in the Ad26.COV2.S arm of the COV1001 trial. Administration of Ad26.COV2.S was intramuscular, either once or twice 56 days apart.

This clone showed up just once. What it binds is unknown. The V gene's germline CDR1 is SGHRS and CDR2 YFSETQ. The CDR3 has 16 amino acids. V lost 4 bases, J lost 2 bases, and 18 bases lay in between. Treatment given: some 20 received Ad26.COV2.S at low or high dose, single or two shots; several received placebo; per-sample allocation not given. Vaccine and placebo recipients were sampled on day 63 after the first injection. Study findings and constraints: Measures of TCR breadth and depth may have fallen short of total T cell responses.

Profiling relied on immunoSEQ multiplex PCR, and the TCRdb table lists in-frame clones only, not all of them. Here the sample spans around 370,000 clones, approximately 85% being singletons. V and J are TRBV5-1 and TRBJ2-5; no definite D call. This clonotype was obtained from a person aged 18-65 years who received the Ad26.COV2.S COVID-19 vaccine or a placebo. Specimen: peripheral blood, collected in a trial of Ad26.COV2.S vaccine versus placebo. This chain's CDR3 is CASSVMPRGPQETQYF. The CDR3 DNA is TGCGCCAGCAGCGTTATGCCTAGAGGCCCACAAGAGACCCAGTACTTC.